A selection of T cell receptor beta chains follows, all from one sample in a study of blood T cells in healthy people across ages. TCRdb redid the calling of the 5' RACE reads with MiXCR, one entry per CDR3 protein. This table holds approximately 600,000 distinct CDR3 sequences, around three fifths found once. The sequenced material came from blood. These TCRs come from a man aged 55 to 70 in good health. The CDR3 runs from the conserved cysteine through the conserved F or W. The D gene is left open where the match is weak. Where a row states a size, it is once, few, many or the class of an expanded clone; other rows omit it.

>14|TRBJ2-7|TRBV5-1|-|few
CASSSGPTAGEQYF
>17|TRBJ2-3|TRBV15|-|-
CATSRFFSGRWTDTQYF
>15|TRBJ2-6|TRBV7-9|-|-
CASSPVGAGANVLTF
>12|TRBJ2-1|TRBV25-1|TRBD2|-
CASRRGVNEQFF
>16|TRBJ1-5|TRBV15|-|-
CATSTSTRGGNQPQHF
>17|TRBJ1-5|TRBV6-1|TRBD1|-
CASSEQGGAAYNQPQHF
>14|TRBJ1-2|TRBV28|TRBD1|-
CASTDSGQYYGYTF
>14|TRBJ1-2|TRBV18|TRBD1|-
CASSPDRELLGYTF
>16|TRBJ1-6|TRBV4-2|-|-
CASSQEGRSYNSPLHF
>13|TRBJ1-2|TRBV5-1|TRBD1|-
CASSPLTGGGYTF
>15|TRBJ1-4|TRBV4-2|-|-
CASSQEDRQRNKLFF
>14|TRBJ2-7|TRBV10-3|-|-
CAISDPDSTYEQYF
>12|TRBJ2-5|TRBV7-2|-|few
CASSGSGETQYF
>12|-|TRBV7-2|TRBD2|-
CASTQAGGTQYF
>14|TRBJ2-7|TRBV6-6|-|-
CASSSGQGSDEQYF
>14|TRBJ2-7|TRBV5-4|-|few
CASSSGTDPWAQYF
>16|TRBJ2-1|TRBV5-1|TRBD1|-
CASSLRTGTGGNEQFF
>14|-|TRBV3-1|TRBD1|-
CASSWDRGQSEQYF
>17|-|TRBV20-1|-|-
CSARDLFFAANPDEQYF
>14|TRBJ1-2|TRBV4-1|-|-
CASSQRGSWDGYTF
>15|TRBJ2-4|TRBV7-2|-|many
CASSLGGVKGHIQYF
>13|TRBJ1-2|TRBV12-3/TRBV12-4|-|few
CASREQVNYGYTF
>14|TRBJ2-1|TRBV24-1|-|-
CATSDHPTIGGQFF
>13|TRBJ1-2|TRBV14|-|few
CASSQEGGRGYTF
>16|TRBJ2-1|TRBV4-2|TRBD2|many
CASSQAVRRGEDEQFF
>15|TRBJ2-1|TRBV5-1|-|few
CASSLVPGTYNEQFF
>14|TRBJ2-7|TRBV10-3|-|few
CAISEWDGPYEQYF
>14|TRBJ1-1|TRBV9|-|-
CASSVVWENTEAFF
>12|TRBJ2-4|TRBV7-9|-|-
CASSLSGGQQYF
>17|TRBJ1-4|TRBV12-3/TRBV12-4|TRBD1|-
CASSSRQGVATNEKLFF
>16|TRBJ2-2|TRBV2|TRBD2|-
CASSEGLAGTGGELFF
>11|TRBJ1-2|TRBV6-2/TRBV6-3|-|few
CASSYGQSYTF
>13|TRBJ1-2|TRBV29-1|TRBD1|-
CSAAGTGDGGYTF
>15|TRBJ2-7|TRBV20-1|-|-
CSARDLRGIRYEQYF
>13|TRBJ2-4|TRBV20-1|TRBD1|-
CSASRQGAKEQYF
>14|TRBJ2-7|TRBV7-2|TRBD2|-
CASSPQRGPYEQYF
>14|TRBJ1-4|TRBV20-1|-|few
CSARSGARGEKLFF
>13|TRBJ1-1|TRBV12-5|-|few
CASGLPGNTEAFF
>15|TRBJ1-6|TRBV7-2|-|-
CASSLGAITGSPLHF
>14|TRBJ2-5|TRBV6-5|TRBD1|few
CASRRTGVKETQYF
>14|TRBJ1-1|TRBV20-1|-|few
CSASRTLRNTEAFF
>17|TRBJ2-1|TRBV24-1|TRBD2|few
CATSDARLAGAYNEQFF
>14|TRBJ2-1|TRBV12-3/TRBV12-4|TRBD2|few
CASSRGGAIYEQFF
>15|TRBJ2-1|TRBV10-1|TRBD2|few
CASSELLAGANEQFF
>13|TRBJ2-1|TRBV24-1|TRBD1|-
CATSGGQNNEQFF
>15|TRBJ2-1|TRBV5-1|-|-
CASSLRAGDHNEQFF
>13|-|TRBV11-2|-|-
CASSSSRQETQYF
>15|TRBJ2-5|TRBV28|TRBD1|-
CASSSRTGRQETQYF
>16|-|TRBV4-2|TRBD2|-
CASSPQLAAAGETQYF
>16|-|TRBV21-1|-|-
CASSNELAGYSYEQYF
>14|TRBJ2-5|TRBV4-1|-|few
CASSQVAAGETQYF
>16|TRBJ2-1|TRBV15|-|once
CATSRDTAGARNEQFF
>13|TRBJ2-1|TRBV2|-|-
CASNVIQGNEQFF
>14|TRBJ2-7|TRBV29-1|TRBD1|-
CSATGGQGGYEQYF
>17|TRBJ2-6|TRBV28|-|-
CASRPSVRRWGANVLTF